This passage covers 20 T cell receptor beta chains from one sample sequenced in a study of Ad26.COV2.S vaccination and SARS-CoV-2 variants. Using immunoSEQ multiplex PCR, the repertoire was profiled, and TCRdb retains in-frame clones only, with some absent. The sample lists 350,000 to 400,000 clones, 75% to 90% occurring once. Treatment denoted: some 19 received Ad26.COV2.S at low or high dose, single or two shots; several received placebo; per-sample allocation not given. The samples were gathered on day 63 after the first injection of vaccine or placebo. This specimen consisted of peripheral blood, obtained in a trial of Ad26.COV2.S vaccine versus placebo. All receptors come from a person between 18 and 65 years old who received the Ad26.COV2.S COVID-19 vaccine or a placebo.

The J gene is TRBJ2-2, the V gene TRBV5-1, with D tentatively TRBD1 or TRBD2 (6 bases each). CDR1 and CDR2 (germline): SGHRS, YFSETQ. The V end lost 5 bases, the J end lost 2 bases, and 10 bases lay between the germline ends. This CDR3 is built from 14 residues. CDR3 residues: CASRQGGNTGELFF. Written as DNA, the CDR3 is TGCGCCAGCAGACAGGGAGGAAACACCGGGGAGCTGTTTTTT.

Only one count was recorded for this clone. CDR3 region: CASSQDGLEAFF. CDR3 nucleotides: TGTGCCAGCAGCCAAGACGGACTCGAAGCTTTCTTT. The chain is built from TRBV3-1 (or the pseudogene TRBV3-2) and TRBJ1-1, with unresolved D. This CDR3 is 12 amino acids long. The ends were cut back, 0 bases at V and 8 bases at J, with 7 bases in the middle. CDR1 is LGHDT and CDR2 is YNNKEL in the germline V gene (reference sequence).

The rearrangement uses TRBV11-3 and TRBJ2-3, with 12 positions matching TRBD2. The J segment lost 0 bases and the V segment lost 2 bases, leaving 3 bases of the junction unmatched. Germline values: CDR1 SGHNT, CDR2 YENEEA. The CDR3 is 17 amino acids. The CDR3 here is CASSLSTSGGSTDTQYF. CDR3 nucleotides: TGTGCCAGCAGCTTATCAACTAGCGGGGGGAGCACAGATACGCAGTATTTT.

The chain has TRBV30 and TRBJ2-1, with a tentative D call TRBD2 (6 bases). V was trimmed by 1 base and J by 7 bases, leaving 23 bases between them. The V gene's germline CDR1 is GTSNPN and CDR2 SVGIG (reference sequence). This CDR3 has 17 amino acids. CDR3 amino acids: CAWSAHRPSGAGNEQFF. The CDR3 DNA is TGTGCCTGGAGTGCCCATCGACCGAGTGGGGCGGGAAATGAGCAGTTCTTC.

The chain links TRBV5-1 to TRBJ2-3; 14 bases fit TRBD2. CDR1 is SGHRS, CDR2 YFSETQ, per germline. V shed 2 bases, J shed 1 base, and the junction held 6 bases outside the gene matches. The length of the CDR3 is 18 residues. CDR3 DNA: TGCGCCAGCAGCTTAGGGACTAGCGGGGGATTCGGCACAGATACGCAGTATTTT. Translating it yields CASSLGTSGGFGTDTQYF.

This sequence joins TRBV19 and TRBJ2-7; 8 positions match TRBD1. The CDR3 runs to 13 residues. Germline lookup yields CDR1 LNHDA and CDR2 SQIVND (reference sequence). V was pared by 5 bases and J by 3 bases, with 3 bases of the junction left unmatched. CDR3: CASSAGTGYEQYF. In DNA, the CDR3 is TGTGCCAGTAGTGCGGGGACAGGCTACGAGCAGTACTTC.

The chain uses TRBV7-8 and TRBJ2-1; TRBD1 aligns across 7 bases. The trim removed 2 bases at V and 2 bases at J, leaving 3 bases unmatched. CDR1 and CDR2 (germline): SGHVS, FQNEAQ. This CDR3 has 15 amino acids. DNA of the CDR3: TGTGCCAGCAGCTTAAAAGGGGGCCCCTACAATGAGCAGTTCTTC. As protein: CASSLKGGPYNEQFF.

The chain employs TRBV6-2 or TRBV6-3 and TRBJ2-7; D unresolved. This CDR3 has 13 residues. Germline lookup yields CDR1 MNHEY and CDR2 SVGEGT. Trimming removed 6 bases at V and 3 bases at J, with 12 bases between. This CDR3 reads CASSLNLGYEQYF. CDR3 nucleotides: TGTGCCAGCAGCCTCAACCTGGGCTACGAGCAGTACTTC.

V gene TRBV6-5 combines with J gene TRBJ1-6, with TRBD1 matching over 9 bases. CDR1 is MNHEY, CDR2 SVGAGI, per germline. The V gene end was trimmed by 7 bases and the J gene end by 10 bases; junction bases not matched to a gene: 11. This CDR3 comprises 15 residues. For the CDR3, the DNA is TGTGCCAGCAAGCCCACAACAGGGGGCGGATCACCCCTCCACTTT. The encoded protein is CASKPTTGGGSPLHF.

J is TRBJ2-2 and V is TRBV27; D is tentatively TRBD1 or TRBD2 (5 bases each). Looked up from germline, CDR1 is MNHEY and CDR2 is SMNVEV (reference sequence). V lost 2 bases and J 4 bases, leaving 11 bases between the germline ends. CDR3 length equals 15 residues. The CDR3 DNA reads TGTGCCAGCAGTTTAGAACCAGGGAGCACCGGGGAGCTGTTTTTT. Its protein product is CASSLEPGSTGELFF.

The chain employs TRBV7-9 and TRBJ1-3; D uncertain. The CDR3 is made up of 15 amino acids. The V gene lost 6 bases and the J gene lost 0 bases, with 12 bases spanning the gap. Germline CDR1 reads SEHNR; CDR2 reads FQNEAQ (reference sequence). The CDR3 region has the DNA TGTGCCAGCAGGCCGATCACGAGCTCTGGAAACACCATATATTTT. Translation gives CASRPITSSGNTIYF.

This rearrangement joins TRBV10-3 to TRBJ1-4; weak D call: TRBD1 (5 bases). V was clipped by 6 bases and J by 1 base, with 9 bases between them. Germline CDR1 is ENHRY and CDR2 is SYGVKD. This CDR3 has 14 residues. Written as DNA, the CDR3 is TGTGCCATCAGGGGGGGAGGAACTAATGAAAAACTGTTTTTT. This sequence encodes CAIRGGGTNEKLFF.

This sequence joins TRBV3-1 (or the pseudogene TRBV3-2) and TRBJ2-7, with D perhaps TRBD1 (6 bases). Trimming took off 4 bases at V and 3 bases at J, with 16 bases between the two ends. The CDR3 is made up of 15 amino acids. CDR1 is LGHDT and CDR2 is YNNKEL in the germline V gene (reference sequence). The CDR3 spells CASSPNWGQGYEQYF. The CDR3 DNA follows: TGTGCCAGCAGCCCGAACTGGGGGCAAGGCTACGAGCAGTACTTC.

The V call is TRBV6-6, the J call TRBJ2-7; 11 nucleotides agree with TRBD1. CDR1 and CDR2 from the germline V gene are MNHNY and SVGAGI (reference sequence). V lost 1 base and J lost 5; bases outside the gene matches: 7. The CDR3 sequence is 16 residues long. For the CDR3, the DNA is TGTGCCAGCAGTTACTACCTCGGACAGGGGGCGGACGAGCAGTACTTC. Its translation is CASSYYLGQGADEQYF.

This clone was observed a single time. V and J are TRBV4-1 and TRBJ1-2, with 8 bases lining up with TRBD1. The V and J ends lost 1 base and 8 bases, in that order; junction bases with no gene match: 9. This CDR3 has 15 residues. CDR1 is MGHRA and CDR2 is YSYEKL in the germline V gene. The CDR3 nucleotides read TGCGCCAGCAGCCAAGGGGTTGGACAGGGATCGGGCTACACCTTC. Its translation is CASSQGVGQGSGYTF.

The V and J genes are TRBV6-2 or TRBV6-3 and TRBJ1-1; D unresolved. V was pared by 2 bases and J by 4 bases, with 8 bases between. The CDR3 is 13 residues long. Germline V gene sequence: CDR1 MNHEY, CDR2 SVGEGT. CDR3 nucleotide sequence: TGTGCCAGCAGTTACCCGCTGAGCACTGAAGCTTTCTTT. Translated, it gives CASSYPLSTEAFF.

This clone was seen only a few times. This chain joins TRBV5-4 and TRBJ2-7; tentative D call: TRBD1 (6 bases). This CDR3 is built from 12 residues. V was pared by 9 bases and J by 0 bases, with 10 bases between. The germline gives CDR1 SGHNT, CDR2 YYREEE (reference sequence). The CDR3 DNA follows: TGTGCCACCCGACAGGACTCCTACGAGCAGTACTTC. It codes for CATRQDSYEQYF.

This chain connects TRBV6-5 to TRBJ1-6; TRBD1 matches 7 bases. With 6 bases clipped from V and 14 bases from J, the junction kept 13 bases outside the gene matches. The CDR3 sequence is 14 residues long. Germline V gene data show CDR1 as MNHEY and CDR2 as SVGAGI. As DNA, the CDR3 is TGTGCCAGCAGCTGGACAGGACCCCTGAGAACCCTCCACTTT. Translating it yields CASSWTGPLRTLHF.

The chain recombines TRBV27 with TRBJ2-3, with 8 bases matching TRBD2. The CDR3 has 15 amino acids. The germline V gene has CDR1 MNHEY and CDR2 SMNVEV (reference sequence). Trimming at V came to 5 bases and at J to 0 bases, leaving 4 bases not matched to a gene. The CDR3, as DNA: TGTGCCAGCAGTACCGGGGGGGCTAGCACAGATACGCAGTATTTT. Translating gives CASSTGGASTDTQYF.

The chain carries TRBV7-9 and TRBJ2-5; D not certain. Per the germline V gene, CDR1 is SEHNR and CDR2 is FQNEAQ (reference sequence). The V end was cut by 6 bases, the J end by 4 bases, with 18 bases between. The CDR3 is 15 residues long. The CDR3 spells CASSPRLAPAETQYF. The CDR3 DNA follows: TGTGCCAGCAGTCCTAGACTTGCACCTGCAGAGACCCAGTACTTC. The complete variable domain, with remaining parts taken from reference TRBV7-9 and TRBJ2-5, reads DTGVSQNPRHKITKRGQNVTFRCDPISEHNRLYWYRQTLGQGPEFLTYFQNEAQLEKSRLLSDRFSAERPKGSFSTLEIQRTEQGDSAMYLCASSPRLAPAETQYFGPGTRLLVL.